The 26 T cell receptor beta chains listed next were all sequenced from one sample in a study of CD8 T cells in ankylosing spondylitis. MiXCR, run by TCRdb on the 5' RACE reads, gives a single entry per CDR3 protein. The data hold 180,000 or so distinct CDR3 sequences, with more than 9% observed a single time. Input material: blood, either unsorted or a sorted T cell fraction (not recorded which). These receptors all come from a male donor with ankylosing spondylitis or in good health (not recorded which).

This clonotype came up many times. The chain links TRBV9 to TRBJ2-3; D is perhaps TRBD2 (5 bases). CDR1 SGDLS and CDR2 YYNGEE come from the germline V gene. The CDR3 extends over 13 amino acids. V lost 4 bases to trimming and J lost 6 bases, with 12 bases between them. Here the CDR3 reads CASSLGPGDTQYF. The CDR3 DNA reads as TGTGCCAGCAGCTTAGGACCGGGGGATACGCAGTATTTT.

At least ten counts were recorded for this clonotype. The genes are TRBV4-1 and TRBJ1-1; D is uncertain. V lost 3 bases to trimming and J lost 2 bases, with 16 bases between them. CDR3 length: 16 residues. Germline-derived CDR1 and CDR2 are MGHRA and YSYEKL. The CDR3 bases are TGCGCCAGCAGCCAGTTGTACACGAGCCTAAACACTGAAGCTTTCTTT. As protein: CASSQLYTSLNTEAFF.

This sequence joins TRBV15 and TRBJ2-7; 9 nucleotides agree with TRBD2. J lost 2 bases, V lost 5 bases, and 10 bases had no gene match. This CDR3 has 16 residues. Germline CDR1 is LNHNV and CDR2 is YYDKDF (reference sequence). CDR3 sequence: CATSGGGAVSPYEQYF. DNA of the CDR3: TGTGCCACCAGCGGCGGGGGGGCCGTTTCCCCCTACGAGCAGTACTTC. The variable domain in full, with the rest retrieved from reference TRBV15 and TRBJ2-7, is DAMVIQNPRYQVTQFGKPVTLSCSQTLNHNVMYWYQQKSSQAPKLLFHYYDKDFNNEADTPDNFQSRRPNTSFCFLDIRSPGLGDTAMYLCATSGGGAVSPYEQYFGPGTRLTVT.

The gene calls are TRBV13 and TRBJ2-5, with D uncertain. V lost 0 bases and J 1 base, leaving 6 bases between the germline ends. Germline lookup yields CDR1 PRHDT and CDR2 FYEKMQ (reference sequence). CDR3 size: 14 residues. The CDR3 DNA reads TGTGCCAGCAGCTTAGGCGAACTCCAAGAGACCCAGTACTTC. Protein: CASSLGELQETQYF.

The chain links TRBV6-1 to TRBJ1-2; D might be TRBD1 (6 bases). In germline, CDR1 is MNHNS, CDR2 SASEGT. The CDR3 is 14 amino acids. V was clipped by 0 bases and J by 7 bases, with 12 bases between them. The CDR3 DNA is TGTGCCAGCAGTGAAGCGGGGGGGCGCGTTGGCTACACCTTC. It codes for CASSEAGGRVGYTF.

This clonotype was detected ten times or more. The rearrangement joins TRBV12-3 or TRBV12-4 to TRBJ2-2, with 8 bases lining up with TRBD1. The CDR3 has 15 residues. Trimming removed 6 bases from V and 4 bases from J; junction bases left unmatched: 7. Here the CDR3 reads CASSPGGVGTGELFF. CDR3 nucleotides: TGTGCCAGCAGCCCAGGGGGCGTCGGCACCGGGGAGCTGTTTTTT.

This clonotype was recorded at least ten times. V usage is TRBV4-3 and J usage is TRBJ1-1; D gene unclear. The CDR3 length is 16 residues. Germline CDR1 LGHNA, CDR2 YSLEER. Trimming removed 1 base from V and 0 bases from J, with 12 bases in between. CDR3 sequence (DNA): TGCGCCAGCAGCCAAGGGCTCGGCGCAGTGAACACTGAAGCTTTCTTT. Its translation is CASSQGLGAVNTEAFF.

This chain links TRBV3-1 with TRBJ2-1; D is perhaps TRBD2 (6 bases). Germline assignment: CDR1 LGHDT and CDR2 YNNKEL (reference sequence). V lost 0 bases and J 6 bases, leaving 15 bases between the germline ends. CDR3 length equals 16 residues. The CDR3 nucleotides are TGTGCCAGCAGCCAAGATCTAGGTCCCGGGGGCAATGAGCAGTTCTTC. Translation gives CASSQDLGPGGNEQFF.

This clonotype has ten or more counts. The chain couples TRBV27 to TRBJ1-1; D uncertain. Trimming took 8 bases from V and 4 from J, leaving 20 bases between them. Germline values: CDR1 MNHEY, CDR2 SMNVEV (reference sequence). The CDR3 extends over 15 amino acids. CDR3 sequence: CASGQTGLLGTEAFF. CDR3 in DNA: TGTGCCAGCGGGCAGACGGGCCTCTTGGGCACTGAAGCTTTCTTT.

The chain employs TRBV20-1 and TRBJ2-6; unclear D gene. Germline loops: CDR1 DFQATT, CDR2 SNEGSKA (reference sequence). The CDR3 extends over 13 amino acids. The V end was cut by 3 bases, the J end by 4 bases, with 7 bases between. This CDR3 is CSASFPGANVLTF. DNA for the CDR3: TGCAGTGCTAGTTTTCCAGGGGCCAACGTCCTGACTTTC.

This clonotype showed up just a few times. The V call is TRBV6-5, the J call TRBJ1-2, with TRBD1 identical over 7 bases. V gave up 1 base and J gave up 3 bases; unmatched junction bases: 2. Germline-derived CDR1 and CDR2 are MNHEY and SVGAGI. This CDR3 is built from 14 residues. The CDR3 loop reads CASSYFGTDYGYTF. The CDR3 DNA reads TGTGCCAGCAGTTACTTTGGGACAGACTATGGCTACACCTTC.

This clonotype was seen at least ten times. The V call is TRBV24-1, the J call TRBJ1-2; no reliable D call. V dropped 6 bases and J dropped 4 bases, with 11 bases sitting between them. From germline, CDR1 is KGHDR and CDR2 SFDVKD. This CDR3 region has 13 residues. The CDR3 nucleotides are TGTGCCACCAGTCACAGTGATACCTATGGCTACACCTTC. Amino acids: CATSHSDTYGYTF.

This clonotype occurred many times. The V call is TRBV28, the J call TRBJ2-7; 7 positions match TRBD2. Germline CDR1 reads MDHEN; CDR2 reads SYDVKM. The length of the CDR3 is 12 residues. The V and J ends lost 6 bases and 3 bases, in that order; junction bases with no gene match: 2. CDR3 sequence reads: CASSGDYYEQYF. Here the CDR3 DNA reads TGTGCCAGCAGCGGGGACTACTACGAGCAGTACTTC.

A few counts support this clonotype. The rearrangement uses TRBV24-1 and TRBJ1-2, with 7 nucleotides matching TRBD1. Per the germline V gene, CDR1 is KGHDR and CDR2 is SFDVKD. J lost 7 bases, V lost 6 bases, and 10 bases had no gene match. The CDR3 runs 14 residues. CDR3 residues: CATSTGTELVGYTF. The CDR3 region has the DNA TGTGCCACCAGTACCGGGACAGAGCTTGTTGGCTACACCTTC.

With regard to this clonotype: A read error is possible here, since a much larger clone lies one base away. The chain combines TRBV5-1 with TRBJ2-1; 9 bases line up with TRBD2. The CDR3 is 17 residues long. From germline, CDR1 is SGHRS and CDR2 YFSETQ. CDR3 coding DNA: TGCACCAGCAGCTGGGGGAGCGGGAGGTCCTACTACAATGAGCAGTTCTTC. Protein sequence: CTSSWGSGRSYYNEQFF.

This clonotype was seen ten or more times. This chain's CDR3 is CASTDPGQVFGNTIYF. DNA for the CDR3: TGTGCCAGCACCGATCCGGGACAGGTCTTCGGAAACACCATATATTTT. The chain carries TRBV4-2 and TRBJ1-3; 8 bases agree with TRBD1. Germline V gene data show CDR1 as LGHNA and CDR2 as YNFKEQ. The CDR3 extends over 16 amino acids. The junction had 12 bases not matched to a gene; V was cut back by 7 bases and J by 4 bases.

V and J are TRBV7-2 and TRBJ1-1; no clear D. The germline V gene encodes CDR1 SGHTA and CDR2 FQGNSA. The germline V and J ends were trimmed by 1 base and 2 bases, with 5 bases remaining between them. The CDR3 is made up of 13 amino acids. The CDR3 protein is CASSLGFNTEAFF. The DNA of the CDR3 is TGTGCCAGCAGCTTAGGGTTCAACACTGAAGCTTTCTTT.

This clonotype was seen many times. The rearrangement joins TRBV24-1 to TRBJ2-5, with D perhaps TRBD1 (5 bases). CDR1 KGHDR and CDR2 SFDVKD come from the germline V gene. CDR3 size: 13 residues. Trimming pared 6 bases from V and 1 base from J, leaving 8 bases between. The CDR3 protein is CATSPTAQETQYF. The CDR3 DNA is TGTGCCACCAGTCCGACAGCCCAAGAGACCCAGTACTTC.

This clonotype was counted ten times or more. CDR3: CSARDAAGVSTDTQYF. The CDR3 DNA follows: TGCAGTGCTAGAGATGCGGCAGGAGTCAGCACAGATACGCAGTATTTT. The V call is TRBV20-1, the J call TRBJ2-3; unclear D gene. CDR1 and CDR2 from the germline V gene are DFQATT and SNEGSKA (reference sequence). V gave up 0 bases and J gave up 0 bases, with 13 bases separating them. The CDR3 runs 16 residues.

This clonotype turned up a few times. The chain employs TRBV5-6 and TRBJ1-5; no clear D gene. Looked up from germline, CDR1 is SGHDT and CDR2 is YYEEEE. Trimming removed 4 bases at V and 7 bases at J, with 12 bases between. This CDR3 is 13 amino acids long. The CDR3 DNA sequence: TGTGCCAGCAGCCTTGGGAGCGAACAGCCCCAGCATTTT. Translation gives CASSLGSEQPQHF.

This clonotype was found many times. The rearrangement links TRBV9 to TRBJ1-1; D is unclear. Germline V CDR1 and CDR2: SGDLS, YYNGEE. The CDR3 covers 12 residues. Trimming removed 0 bases at V and 4 bases at J, with 4 bases between. CDR3 in amino acids: CASSVVTTEAFF. DNA of the CDR3: TGTGCCAGCAGCGTAGTGACCACTGAAGCTTTCTTT. Together with reference TRBV9 and TRBJ1-1, the CDR3 gives the full variable domain: DSGVTQTPKHLITATGQRVTLRCSPRSGDLSVYWYQQSLDQGLQFLIQYYNGEERAKGNILERFSAQQFPDLHSELNLSSLELGDSALYFCASSVVTTEAFFGQGTRLTVV.

This clonotype has a count of ten or more. The chain has TRBV5-1 and TRBJ2-2; 9 bases agree with TRBD2. The V and J ends lost 2 bases and 3 bases, in that order; junction bases with no gene match: 5. CDR1 SGHRS and CDR2 YFSETQ come from the germline V gene. The CDR3 contains 16 residues. CDR3: CASSLYVAGDTGELFF. For the CDR3, the DNA is TGCGCCAGCAGCTTATACGTAGCGGGGGACACCGGGGAGCTGTTTTTT.

J is TRBJ2-1 and V is TRBV7-2; TRBD2 matches 11 bases. There are 15 residues in the CDR3. V shed 1 base and J 14 bases; nucleotides not matched to a gene: 10. Germline lookup yields CDR1 SGHTA and CDR2 FQGNSA. The CDR3 spells CASSLVLTSGALEFF. The CDR3 bases are TGTGCCAGCAGCTTAGTGTTGACTAGCGGGGCTCTCGAGTTCTTC.

This clonotype appeared many times. The chain is built from TRBV7-9 and TRBJ1-1, with 7 positions matching TRBD1. Germline loops: CDR1 SEHNR, CDR2 FQNEAQ (reference sequence). The CDR3 sequence is 17 residues long. V gave up 5 bases and J gave up 0 bases; unmatched junction bases: 12. This chain's CDR3 is CASSGGRLGQVNTEAFF. The CDR3 DNA follows: TGTGCCAGCAGCGGAGGAAGACTCGGACAGGTGAACACTGAAGCTTTCTTT.

This clonotype was recorded many times. V is TRBV5-1 and J is TRBJ2-7; D perhaps matches TRBD1 (6 bases). This CDR3 is built from 11 residues. Germline V gene data show CDR1 as SGHRS and CDR2 as YFSETQ. Trimming removed 5 bases from V and 5 bases from J, with 8 bases in between. The CDR3 bases are TGCGCCAGCAGATCAGGGGACGAGCAGTACTTC. Translating it yields CASRSGDEQYF.

This clonotype was detected ten times or more. V and J are TRBV6-6 and TRBJ2-7, with a possible D match to TRBD1 (5 bases). The V end lost 4 bases, the J end lost 3 bases, and 7 bases lay between the germline ends. The CDR3 runs to 12 residues. Germline V gene sequence: CDR1 MNHNY, CDR2 SVGAGI (reference sequence). The chain's CDR3 is CASSSQGYEQYF. The CDR3 nucleotides are TGTGCCAGCAGTTCGCAGGGCTACGAGCAGTACTTC.